Sequencing of this T cell receptor beta chain was carried out in a study of CD8 T cells in Susac syndrome. This clonotype appeared a single time. The CDR3 contains 11 residues. The germline CDR1 and CDR2 sequences are SQVTM and ANQGSEA. Trimming left V 6 bases short and J 5 bases short, with 10 bases between. After extraction with the RNeasy kit, about 0.5 to 1 ug of the RNA was reverse transcribed using random hexamers. Amplification of TCR beta CDR3 used immunoSEQ multiplex PCR across 54 Vbeta and 13 Jbeta. One entry per CDR3 protein, called by TCRdb with MiXCR from the immunoSEQ multiplex PCR reads. This sample carries approximately 110,000 distinct CDR3 sequences, over 90% of them seen once, and the ten largest clones take approximately 0.31%. CD8+ and CD4+ blood T cells underwent TCR beta sequencing. The patients serving as multiple sclerosis controls were treatment-naive. They had stable or active relapsing-remitting disease and fulfilled revised McDonald criteria.

The sample was CD8+ T cells from PBMCs. The V call is TRBV29-1, the J call TRBJ1-2; D is possibly TRBD1 (5 bases). This TCR derives from a human donor with multiple sclerosis. The CDR3 loop is CSVGEGYGYTF. CDR3 in DNA: TGCAGCGTAGGGGAGGGATATGGCTACACCTTC.